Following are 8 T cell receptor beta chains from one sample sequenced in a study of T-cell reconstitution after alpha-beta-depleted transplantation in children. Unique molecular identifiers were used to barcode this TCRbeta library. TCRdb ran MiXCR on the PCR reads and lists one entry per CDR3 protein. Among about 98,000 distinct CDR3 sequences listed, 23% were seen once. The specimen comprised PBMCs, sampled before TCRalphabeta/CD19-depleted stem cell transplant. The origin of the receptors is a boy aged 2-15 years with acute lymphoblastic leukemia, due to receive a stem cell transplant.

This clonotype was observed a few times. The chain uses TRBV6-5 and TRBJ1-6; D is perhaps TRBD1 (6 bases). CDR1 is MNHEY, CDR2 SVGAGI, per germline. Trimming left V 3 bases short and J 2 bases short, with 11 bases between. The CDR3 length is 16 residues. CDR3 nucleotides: TGTGCCAGCAGTTATGACGGGGGCACCTATAATTCACCCCTCCACTTT. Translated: CASSYDGGTYNSPLHF.

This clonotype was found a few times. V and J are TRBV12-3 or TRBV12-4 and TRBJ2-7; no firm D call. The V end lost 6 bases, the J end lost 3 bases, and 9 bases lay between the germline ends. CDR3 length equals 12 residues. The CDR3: CASSSNFYEQYF. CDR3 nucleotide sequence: TGTGCCAGCAGCTCCAATTTCTACGAGCAGTACTTC.

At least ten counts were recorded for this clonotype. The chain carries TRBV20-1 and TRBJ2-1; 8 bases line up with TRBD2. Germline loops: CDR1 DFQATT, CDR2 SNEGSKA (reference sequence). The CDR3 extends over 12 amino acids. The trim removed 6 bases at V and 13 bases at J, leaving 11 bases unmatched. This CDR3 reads CSALAGGGIQFF. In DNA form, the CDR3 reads TGCAGTGCCCTAGCGGGTGGGGGGATCCAGTTCTTC.

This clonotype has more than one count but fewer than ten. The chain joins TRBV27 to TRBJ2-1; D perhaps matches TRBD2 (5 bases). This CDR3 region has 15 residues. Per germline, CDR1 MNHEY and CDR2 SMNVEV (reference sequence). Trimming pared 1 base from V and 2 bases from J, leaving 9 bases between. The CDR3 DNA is TGTGCCAGCAGTTTATTCGGGAACCCCTACAATGAGCAGTTCTTC. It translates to CASSLFGNPYNEQFF.

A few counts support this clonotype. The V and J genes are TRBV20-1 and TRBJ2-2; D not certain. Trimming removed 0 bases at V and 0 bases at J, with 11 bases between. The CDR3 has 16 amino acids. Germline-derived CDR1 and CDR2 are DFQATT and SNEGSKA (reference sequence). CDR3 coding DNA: TGCAGTGCTAGAGATCTGAACGGCCCGAACACCGGGGAGCTGTTTTTT. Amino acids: CSARDLNGPNTGELFF.

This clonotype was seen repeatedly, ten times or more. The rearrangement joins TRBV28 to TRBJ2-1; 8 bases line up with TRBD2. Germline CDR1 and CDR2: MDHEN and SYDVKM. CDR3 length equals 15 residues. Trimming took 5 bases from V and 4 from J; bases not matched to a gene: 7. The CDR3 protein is CASSITSGEYNEQFF. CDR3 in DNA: TGTGCCAGCAGTATAACTAGCGGAGAATACAATGAGCAGTTCTTC.

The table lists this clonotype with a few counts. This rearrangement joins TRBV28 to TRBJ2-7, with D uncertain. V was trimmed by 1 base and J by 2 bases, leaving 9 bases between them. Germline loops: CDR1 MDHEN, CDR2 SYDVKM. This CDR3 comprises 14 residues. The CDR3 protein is CASSLFDGTYEQYF. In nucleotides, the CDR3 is TGTGCCAGCAGTTTATTCGACGGCACCTACGAGCAGTACTTC.

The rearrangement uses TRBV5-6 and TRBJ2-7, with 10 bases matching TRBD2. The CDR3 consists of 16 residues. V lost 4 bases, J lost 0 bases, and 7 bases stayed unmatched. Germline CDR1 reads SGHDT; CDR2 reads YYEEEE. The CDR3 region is CASSPGTSAYSYEQYF. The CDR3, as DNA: TGTGCCAGCAGCCCAGGGACTAGCGCCTACTCCTACGAGCAGTACTTC.